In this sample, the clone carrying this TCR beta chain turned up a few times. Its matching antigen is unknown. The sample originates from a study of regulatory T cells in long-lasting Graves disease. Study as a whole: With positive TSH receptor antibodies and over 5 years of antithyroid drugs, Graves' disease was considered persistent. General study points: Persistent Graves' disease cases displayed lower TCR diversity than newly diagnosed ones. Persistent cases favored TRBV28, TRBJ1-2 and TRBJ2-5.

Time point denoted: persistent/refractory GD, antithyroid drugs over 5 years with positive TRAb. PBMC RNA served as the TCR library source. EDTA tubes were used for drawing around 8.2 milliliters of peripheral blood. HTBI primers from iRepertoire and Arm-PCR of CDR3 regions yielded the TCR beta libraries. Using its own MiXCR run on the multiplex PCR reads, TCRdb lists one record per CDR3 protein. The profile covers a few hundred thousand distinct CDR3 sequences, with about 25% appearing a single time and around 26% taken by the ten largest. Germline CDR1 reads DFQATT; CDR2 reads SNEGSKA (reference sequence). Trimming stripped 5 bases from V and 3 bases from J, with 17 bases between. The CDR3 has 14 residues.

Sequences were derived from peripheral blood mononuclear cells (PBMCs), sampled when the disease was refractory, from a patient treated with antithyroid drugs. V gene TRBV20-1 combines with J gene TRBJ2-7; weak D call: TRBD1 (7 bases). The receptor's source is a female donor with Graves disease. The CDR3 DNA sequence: TGCAGTGCTGGGCGGGACAGTAAGGTCTACGAGCAGTACTTC. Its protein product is CSAGRDSKVYEQYF.